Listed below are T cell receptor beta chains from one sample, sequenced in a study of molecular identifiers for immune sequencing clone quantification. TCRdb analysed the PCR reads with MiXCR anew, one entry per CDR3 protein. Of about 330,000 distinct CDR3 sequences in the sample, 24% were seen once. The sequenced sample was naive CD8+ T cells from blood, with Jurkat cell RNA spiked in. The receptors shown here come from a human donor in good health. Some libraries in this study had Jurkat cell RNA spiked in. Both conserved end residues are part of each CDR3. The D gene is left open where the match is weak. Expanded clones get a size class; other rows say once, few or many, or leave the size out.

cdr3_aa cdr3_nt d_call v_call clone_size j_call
CASSQGAGTYNEQFF TGTGCCAGCTCACAGGGGGCTGGAACCTACAATGAGCAGTTCTTC TRBD1 TRBV7-9 few TRBJ2-1
CASSIGGQSNQPQHF TGTGCCAGTAGTATAGGGGGACAGAGCAATCAGCCCCAGCATTTT TRBD1 TRBV19 many TRBJ1-5
CSVEDGIDTQYF TGCAGCGTTGAGGATGGGATAGATACGCAGTATTTT - TRBV29-1 - TRBJ2-3
CASSVYLGPQETQYF TGTGCCAGCAGTGTATATCTGGGGCCCCAAGAGACCCAGTACTTC - TRBV27 - TRBJ2-5
CASAPAGSYEQYF TGTGCCAGCGCCCCGGCAGGGTCCTACGAGCAGTACTTC - TRBV27 few TRBJ2-7
CASSQQGRTEAFF TGTGCCAGCAGCCAACAGGGGCGCACTGAAGCTTTCTTT TRBD1 TRBV7-9 many TRBJ1-1
CATSDGGTGPYNEQFF TGTGCCACCAGTGATGGTGGGACAGGGCCCTACAATGAGCAGTTCTTC TRBD1 TRBV24-1 few TRBJ2-1
CASRPTVSGNTIYF TGTGCCAGCAGGCCGACAGTCTCTGGAAACACCATATATTTT - TRBV28 many TRBJ1-3
CSVVPGGSYEQYF TGCAGCGTTGTGCCAGGGGGTTCCTACGAGCAGTACTTC TRBD1 TRBV29-1 many TRBJ2-7
CASSRGQGLNYGYTF TGCGCCAGCAGCCGAGGACAGGGATTGAACTATGGCTACACCTTC TRBD1 TRBV5-1 many TRBJ1-2
CAFGRGAYEQYF TGTGCCTTTGGCAGGGGGGCCTACGAGCAGTACTTC - TRBV30 - TRBJ2-7
CSVPKGGQFGKETQYF TGCAGCGTCCCCAAGGGTGGACAGTTCGGTAAAGAGACCCAGTACTTC - TRBV29-1 - TRBJ2-5
CASSQGSGTDTQYF TGCGCCAGCAGCCAAGGGTCAGGGACCGATACGCAGTATTTT - TRBV4-3 many TRBJ2-3
CASSAVGQGYYEQYF TGTGCCAGCAGCGCCGTAGGACAGGGGTACTACGAGCAGTACTTC TRBD1 TRBV5-6 - TRBJ2-7
CASSFRGDSPLPLHF TGTGCCAGCAGTTTCCGTGGGGACTCCCCTTTACCCCTCCACTTT - TRBV28 - TRBJ1-6
CASSDVYSNQPQHF TGTGCCAGCAGCGATGTATATAGCAATCAGCCCCAGCATTTT - TRBV2 many TRBJ1-5
CASSLGPSGGIDTQYF TGTGCCAGCAGTTTAGGTCCTAGCGGGGGGATAGATACGCAGTATTTT TRBD2 TRBV12-3/TRBV12-4 many TRBJ2-3
CASSLAGDGDSETQYF TGTGCCAGCAGCTTAGCGGGGGACGGGGACAGTGAGACCCAGTACTTC TRBD1 TRBV7-2 once TRBJ2-5
CASSRAGNRLEQYF TGTGCCAGCAGCCGAGCGGGGAATCGTCTCGAGCAGTACTTC TRBD2 TRBV28 few TRBJ2-7
CASSLDGVAYPTDTQYF TGTGCCAGCAGCTTAGATGGGGTAGCCTACCCCACAGATACGCAGTATTTT - TRBV11-2 - TRBJ2-3
CASSHYGVSNEKLFF TGTGCCAGCAGCCACTATGGGGTTTCTAATGAAAAACTGTTTTTT - TRBV7-9 - TRBJ1-4
CASSLLQCSGIQYF TGTGCCAGCAGTCTCCTACAGTGCTCAGGGATTCAGTACTTC - TRBV27 - TRBJ2-4
CAWSSSGRYEQYF TGTGCCTGGAGCTCTAGCGGGCGGTACGAGCAGTACTTC TRBD2 TRBV30 - TRBJ2-7
CASSEPQGVDEKLFF TGTGCCAGCAGTGAACCTCAGGGCGTTGATGAAAAACTGTTTTTT - TRBV6-1 many TRBJ1-4
CASSARGIENTGELFF TGTGCCAGCAGTGCTCGGGGGATTGAGAACACCGGGGAGCTGTTTTTT - TRBV28 few TRBJ2-2